This T cell receptor beta chain comes out of a study of early T cells in non-severe SARS-CoV-2 infection. CDR1 is SGHRS and CDR2 is YFSETQ in the germline V gene. V shed 3 bases, J shed 15 bases, and the junction held 17 bases outside the gene matches. The CDR3 runs to 15 residues. This clonotype was seen only a few times. MiXCR, applied by TCRdb to the 5' RACE reads, yields one record per CDR3 protein. The sample has over 60,000 distinct CDR3 sequences, 11% seen once. V is TRBV5-1 and J is TRBJ2-1; the match to TRBD2 covers 8 bases. The source was whole blood, collected at baseline. This TCR was recovered from an adult who was a healthcare worker with PCR-confirmed SARS-CoV-2 infection or an uninfected control (not recorded which). The DNA of the CDR3 is TGCGCCAGCAGCTCATCCGGGACTAGTCTTTTCGGGCTGTTCTTC. This codes for CASSSSGTSLFGLFF.